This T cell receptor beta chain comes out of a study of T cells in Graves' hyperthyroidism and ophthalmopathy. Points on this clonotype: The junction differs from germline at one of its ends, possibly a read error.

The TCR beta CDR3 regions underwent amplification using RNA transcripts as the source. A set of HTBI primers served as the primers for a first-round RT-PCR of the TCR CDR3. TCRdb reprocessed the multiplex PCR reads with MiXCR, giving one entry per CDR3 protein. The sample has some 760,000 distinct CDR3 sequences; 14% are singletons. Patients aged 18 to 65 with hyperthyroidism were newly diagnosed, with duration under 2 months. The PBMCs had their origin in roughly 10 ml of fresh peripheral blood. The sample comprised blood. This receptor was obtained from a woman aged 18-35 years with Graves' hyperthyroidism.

For the CDR3, the DNA is TGTGCCGGCAGTCCCACCTGGTTGAGTTCGCATGGCTACACCTTC. This translates into CAGSPTWLSSHGYTF. The V call is TRBV6-2 or TRBV6-3, the J call TRBJ1-2; D is undetermined. Germline V gene lookup returns CDR1 MNHEY and CDR2 SVGEGT. CDR3 length: 15 residues.